This TCR beta chain was retrieved from a study of PD-1 blockade in mismatch repair-deficient tumors. Study at large: Patients had around twelve mismatch repair-deficient cancer types, all previously treated and progressing. General study results and limits: Tumor-resident clones, often undetectable pretreatment in blood, expanded then contracted after pembrolizumab.

After removal of 5 bases from V and 4 bases from J, the junction contained 6 bases not matched to a gene. This CDR3 comprises 15 residues. The germline V gene encodes CDR1 LNHNV and CDR2 YYDKDF (reference sequence). Every patient had mismatch repair deficiency by PCR or immunohistochemistry. TCRs were sequenced from a few patients responding to pembrolizumab. Sequenced by immunoSEQ multiplex PCR; TCRdb stores in-frame clones only, minus some. The table includes roughly 50,000 clones, around four fifths detected once. This clone occurred once. Its specificity is unknown. This TCR was recovered from an adult with mismatch repair-deficient cancer. V is TRBV15 and J is TRBJ2-1; 9 bases are a match to TRBD2. Material: peripheral blood, obtained 4 weeks after starting pembrolizumab. The CDR3 is CATSGREGPYNEQFF. The CDR3 DNA is TGTGCCACCAGCGGGCGGGAGGGCCCATACAATGAGCAGTTCTTC. The complete variable domain, with remaining parts taken from reference TRBV15 and TRBJ2-1, reads DAMVIQNPRYQVTQFGKPVTLSCSQTLNHNVMYWYQQKSSQAPKLLFHYYDKDFNNEADTPDNFQSRRPNTSFCFLDIRSPGLGDTAMYLCATSGREGPYNEQFFGPGTRLTVL.